This T cell receptor (beta chain) was profiled in a study of cytomegalovirus exposure and HLA in healthy donors. At the level of the study: Unique TCRs numbering roughly 85 million, obtained from HLA-typed donors, made up an early data release.

With respect to this clone: Its antigen remains unknown.

This CDR3 contains 14 residues. Germline-derived CDR1 and CDR2 are SGHAT and FQNNGV. Trimming shortened V by 2 bases and J by 1 base, and 5 bases separated the two germline ends. Study observations and caveats: Reportedly, TCR beta sequences accurately predicted HLA-A and HLA-B alleles in most subjects.

This PCR relied on a set of 60 Vbeta primers and 13 Jbeta primers. Generated by immunoSEQ multiplex PCR, the TCRdb table keeps only in-frame clones and is missing some. Among 200,000 to 250,000 clones listed, approximately 83% were seen once. J is TRBJ2-2 and V is TRBV11-2, with D unclear. Sequenced input: PBMCs. The source of this sequence is a boy aged 2-15 years in good health and CMV-seronegative. CDR3 nucleotides: TGTGCCAGCAGCTTATCAGTGAACACCGGGGAGCTGTTTTTT. This gives the protein CASSLSVNTGELFF.